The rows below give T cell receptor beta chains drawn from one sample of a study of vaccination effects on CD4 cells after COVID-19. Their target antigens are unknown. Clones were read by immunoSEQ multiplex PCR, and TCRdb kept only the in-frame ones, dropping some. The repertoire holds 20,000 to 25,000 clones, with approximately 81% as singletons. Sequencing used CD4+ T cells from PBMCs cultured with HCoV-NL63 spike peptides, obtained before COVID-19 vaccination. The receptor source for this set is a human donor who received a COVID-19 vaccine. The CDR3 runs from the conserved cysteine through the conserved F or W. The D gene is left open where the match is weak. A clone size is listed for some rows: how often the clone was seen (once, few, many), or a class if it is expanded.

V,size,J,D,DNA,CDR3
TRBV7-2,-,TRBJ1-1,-,TGTGCCAGCAGCTTACAAGGGGTAGGCACTGAAGCTTTCTTT,CASSLQGVGTEAFF
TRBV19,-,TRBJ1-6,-,TGTGCCAGTAGGAATGAGGGGAGGGGTAATTCACCCCTCCACTTT,CASRNEGRGNSPLHF
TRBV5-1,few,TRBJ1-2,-,TGCGCCAGCAGCGCCGAAGCTAACTATGGCTACACCTTC,CASSAEANYGYTF
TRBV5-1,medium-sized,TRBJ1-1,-,TGCGCCAGCAGCGCAGACGGACAGAACACTGAAGCTTTCTTT,CASSADGQNTEAFF
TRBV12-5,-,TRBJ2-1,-,TGTGCTAGTGGCTCAAGGGTAGCGGCTTCCGACCTGAATGAGCAGTTCTTC,CASGSRVAASDLNEQFF
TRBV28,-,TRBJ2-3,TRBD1,TGTGCCAGCAGTCCCTGGACAGGGGGTAACACAGATACGCAGTATTTT,CASSPWTGGNTDTQYF
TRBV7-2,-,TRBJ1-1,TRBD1,TGTGCCAGCAGCTTGGACAGGGGCAGCACTGAAGCTTTCTTT,CASSLDRGSTEAFF
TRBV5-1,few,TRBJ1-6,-,TGCGCCAGCAGCCTTGGACACCCTAATTCACCCCTCCACTTT,CASSLGHPNSPLHF
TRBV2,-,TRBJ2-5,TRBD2,TGTGCCAGCAGGGGACTAGCGGGGGAGACCCAGTACTTC,CASRGLAGETQYF
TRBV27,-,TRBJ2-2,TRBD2,TGTGCCAGCAGGTTACTAGCGGGGGGCCCTATGAACACCGGGGAGCTGTTTTTT,CASRLLAGGPMNTGELFF
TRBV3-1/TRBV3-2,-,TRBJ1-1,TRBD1,TGTGCCAGCAGCTTTGGACCGACAGGGCTTCAAAACACTGAAGCTTTCTTT,CASSFGPTGLQNTEAFF
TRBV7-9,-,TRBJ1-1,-,TGTGCCAGCAGCTTTAGGCCAGGGACGGGGAACACTGAAGCTTTCTTT,CASSFRPGTGNTEAFF
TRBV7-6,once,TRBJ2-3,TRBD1,TGTGCCAGCAGCTTAGCGACAGGGGAGAGTGATACGCAGTATTTT,CASSLATGESDTQYF
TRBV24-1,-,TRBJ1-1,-,TGTGCCACCAGCGCCGGATTAGGGCGGAACACTGAAGCTTTCTTT,CATSAGLGRNTEAFF
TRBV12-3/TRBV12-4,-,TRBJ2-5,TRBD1,TGTGCCAGCCGCCGGGACAGCCGAGAGACCCAGTACTTC,CASRRDSRETQYF
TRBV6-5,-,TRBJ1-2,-,TGTGCCAGCAGGGCCCCTAACTATGGCTACACCTTC,CASRAPNYGYTF
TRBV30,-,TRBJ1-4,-,TGTGCCTGGAGTCTTGGGGGCAGGAAAAAACTGTTTTTT,CAWSLGGRKKLFF
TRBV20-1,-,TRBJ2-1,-,TGCAGTGCTAGTTCGATGGCAGGGACGAGTTACAATGAGCAGTTCTTC,CSASSMAGTSYNEQFF
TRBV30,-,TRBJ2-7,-,TGTGCCTGGAGTGGGGGAACGGGACGCGGGCAGTACTTC,CAWSGGTGRGQYF
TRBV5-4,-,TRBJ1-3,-,TGTGCCAGCAGCCAATATTCTCATGGCTCTGGAAACACCATATATTTT,CASSQYSHGSGNTIYF
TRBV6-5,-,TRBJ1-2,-,TGTGCCAGCAGTTACTCAGGGATCGGAGGCTACACCTTC,CASSYSGIGGYTF
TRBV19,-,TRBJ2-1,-,TGTGCCAGTAGCATGGGGCTAGCAAACAATGAGCAGTTCTTC,CASSMGLANNEQFF
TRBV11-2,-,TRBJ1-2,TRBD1,TGTGCCAGCAGGGTGACAGGGGGCACTGGCTACACCTTC,CASRVTGGTGYTF
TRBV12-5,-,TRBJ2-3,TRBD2,TGTGCTAGTGGTTTGACCCTACTAGCGGGAGGGGCAGATACGCAGTATTTT,CASGLTLLAGGADTQYF
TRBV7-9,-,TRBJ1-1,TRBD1,TGTGCCAGCAGCTTAGGAAGTGGGGACAGCTCACATAAAGCTTTCTTT,CASSLGSGDSSHKAFF
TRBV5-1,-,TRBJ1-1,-,TGCGCCAGCAGCTTGGGTCCGGGTGTGACTGAAGCTTTCTTT,CASSLGPGVTEAFF
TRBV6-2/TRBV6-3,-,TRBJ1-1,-,TGTGCCAGCAGTTACGGGATCAAAAGTATGAACACTGAAGCTTTCTTT,CASSYGIKSMNTEAFF
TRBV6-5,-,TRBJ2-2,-,TGTGCCAGTACGGGGTTACGGAACACCGGGGAGCTGTTTTTT,CASTGLRNTGELFF
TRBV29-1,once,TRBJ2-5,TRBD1,TGCAGCACGCCGGGACAGGGGGGAAAGACCCAGTACTTC,CSTPGQGGKTQYF
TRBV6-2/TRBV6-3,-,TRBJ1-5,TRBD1,TGTGCCAGCAGTTACCCGACAGGGGGCCTCAATCAGCCCCAGCATTTT,CASSYPTGGLNQPQHF
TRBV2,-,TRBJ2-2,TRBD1,TGTGCCAGCAGGCTAGACAGGGGAGGCACCGGGGAGCTGTTTTTT,CASRLDRGGTGELFF
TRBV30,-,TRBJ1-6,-,TGTGCCTGGAGTGACAGGGTGAGCTCACCCCTCCACTTT,CAWSDRVSSPLHF
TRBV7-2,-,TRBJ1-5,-,TGTGCCAGCAGCTCCCCACCTCAGCCCCAGCATTTT,CASSSPPQPQHF
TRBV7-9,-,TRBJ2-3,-,TGTGCCAGCAGCTTATTCGAAATCTCCGCAGATACGCAGTATTTT,CASSLFEISADTQYF
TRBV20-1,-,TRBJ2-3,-,TGCAGTGCTAGTGGGTCAGGGACTGACACAGATACGCAGTATTTT,CSASGSGTDTDTQYF
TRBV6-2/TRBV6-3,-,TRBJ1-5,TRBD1,TGTGCCAGCAGTCCACGACAGGGGGCGCGGCCCCAGCATTTT,CASSPRQGARPQHF
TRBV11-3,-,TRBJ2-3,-,TGTGCCAGCAGCTTAGTGGGGGCGGATACGCAGTATTTT,CASSLVGADTQYF
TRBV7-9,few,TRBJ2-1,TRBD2,TGTGCCAGCAGCTCGGGGACTAGCGGGAAATGGGGGCAGTTCTTC,CASSSGTSGKWGQFF
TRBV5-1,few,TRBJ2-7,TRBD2,TGCGCCAGCAGCCTTTTAGCGGGGGGGACCCCGGAGCAGTACTTC,CASSLLAGGTPEQYF
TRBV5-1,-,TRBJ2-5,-,TGCGCCAGCAGCTTGGCCCCAGGAAAAGAGACCCAGTACTTC,CASSLAPGKETQYF
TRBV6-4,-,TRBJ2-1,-,TGTGCCAGCAGCCCGGGGACCTTGCACAATGAGCAGTTCTTC,CASSPGTLHNEQFF
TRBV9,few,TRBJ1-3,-,TGTGCCAGCAGCGTAGGCGATGGAAACACCATATATTTT,CASSVGDGNTIYF
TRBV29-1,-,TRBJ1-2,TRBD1,TGCAGCGTTGTCGGGACAGGAGGCTACACCTTC,CSVVGTGGYTF
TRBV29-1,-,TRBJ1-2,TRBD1,TGCAGCGTTGCACAGGGGGCGAGAGCTAACTATGGCTACACCTTC,CSVAQGARANYGYTF
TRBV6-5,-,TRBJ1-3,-,TGTGCCAGCAGTTCGGTCGGGGCCCCTGGAAACACCATATATTTT,CASSSVGAPGNTIYF
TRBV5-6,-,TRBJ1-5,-,TGTGCCAGCAGCTTGAGGGAGGGATGGGACAATCAGCCCCAGCATTTT,CASSLREGWDNQPQHF